The 10 T cell receptor beta chains presented below share a single source sample, sequenced in a study of T cells in Graves' hyperthyroidism and ophthalmopathy. The source material, RNA transcripts, was used to amplify TCR beta CDR3 regions. HTBI primers were the set used in a first-round RT-PCR of the TCR CDR3. MiXCR, run by TCRdb on the multiplex PCR reads, gives a single entry per CDR3 protein. This sample carries fewer than 750,000 distinct CDR3 sequences, around 15% of them seen once, and the ten largest clones take around 4.1%. Sample: blood. These receptors all come from a woman aged 40-49 years with Graves' ophthalmopathy.

This clonotype showed up many times. This chain uses TRBV27 with TRBJ2-5, with TRBD2 as a possible D gene (5 bases). V was cut by 0 bases and J by 5 bases, with 13 bases left in between. CDR1 is MNHEY, CDR2 SMNVEV, per germline (reference sequence). The CDR3 sequence is 15 residues long. The CDR3 protein is CASSLSRGLQETQYF. CDR3 coding DNA: TGTGCCAGCAGTTTATCTCGGGGATTGCAGGAGACCCAGTACTTC.

The chain is built from TRBV28 and TRBJ2-7; 8 bases align to TRBD2. With V trimmed by 5 bases and J by 3 bases, 6 bases remained unmatched. The CDR3 extends over 14 amino acids. Germline lookup yields CDR1 MDHEN and CDR2 SYDVKM. The CDR3 region is CASSPLREVYEQYF. The CDR3 region has the DNA TGTGCCAGCAGTCCCCTGCGGGAGGTCTACGAGCAGTACTTC. The full variable domain, completed using reference TRBV28 and TRBJ2-7, is DVKVTQSSRYLVKRTGEKVFLECVQDMDHENMFWYRQDPGLGLRLIYFSYDVKMKEKGDIPEGYSVSREKKERFSLILESASTNQTSMYLCASSPLREVYEQYFGPGTRLTVT.

Many counts were recorded for this clonotype. The rearrangement joins TRBV30 to TRBJ1-1, with 11 bases aligning to TRBD1. Germline values: CDR1 GTSNPN, CDR2 SVGIG (reference sequence). This CDR3 is built from 16 residues. The V and J ends lost 3 bases and 1 base, in that order; junction bases with no gene match: 7. CDR3 bases: TGTGCCTGGAGGCCGGACAGGGGGCTTCCGAACACTGAAGCTTTCTTT. Residues: CAWRPDRGLPNTEAFF.

This clonotype showed up just a few times. The chain couples TRBV7-2 to TRBJ2-7, with TRBD1 matching over 11 bases. This CDR3 is built from 13 residues. Germline-derived CDR1 and CDR2 are SGHTA and FQGNSA. With V trimmed by 4 bases and J by 7 bases, 3 bases remained unmatched. This CDR3 reads CASSWGQGGEQYF. In DNA, the CDR3 is TGTGCCAGCAGCTGGGGACAGGGGGGGGAGCAGTACTTC. Supplemented by reference TRBV7-2 and TRBJ2-7, the full variable domain reads GAGVSQSPSNKVTEKGKDVELRCDPISGHTALYWYRQSLGQGLEFLIYFQGNSAPDKSGLPSDRFSAERTGGSVSTLTIQRTQQEDSAVYLCASSWGQGGEQYFGPGTRLTVT.

This clonotype was detected ten times or more. CDR3 residues: CASSLEAPSGGYTF. For the CDR3, the DNA is TGTGCCAGCAGCTTAGAGGCTCCATCGGGTGGCTACACCTTC. The genes are TRBV7-8 and TRBJ1-2; no definite D call. Trimming removed 1 base at V and 7 bases at J, with 13 bases between. Looked up from germline, CDR1 is SGHVS and CDR2 is FQNEAQ. CDR3 length: 14 residues.

The chain recombines TRBV20-1 with TRBJ1-5, with D hard to call. The CDR3 has 16 amino acids. The germline gives CDR1 DFQATT, CDR2 SNEGSKA (reference sequence). Between the trimmed V and J ends, which lost 1 base and 0 bases, there was a span of 13 bases. The CDR3 here is CSARAAEGYSNQPQHF. CDR3 DNA: TGCAGTGCTAGAGCCGCGGAGGGATATAGCAATCAGCCCCAGCATTTT.

This clonotype showed up many times. This chain uses TRBV20-1 with TRBJ1-1; D not resolved. Trimming shortened V by 3 bases and J by 3 bases, and 20 bases separated the two germline ends. The CDR3 extends over 16 amino acids. Germline assignment: CDR1 DFQATT and CDR2 SNEGSKA (reference sequence). Written as DNA, the CDR3 is TGCAGTGCTAGGGGAGAACTCGGGGTTAGGGACACTGAAGCTTTCTTT. Translated, it gives CSARGELGVRDTEAFF.

This clonotype has a handful of counts. The gene calls are TRBV6-2 or TRBV6-3 and TRBJ1-5; no clear D gene. Trimming pared 4 bases from V and 2 bases from J, leaving 9 bases between. Germline-derived CDR1 and CDR2 are MNHEY and SVGEGT. CDR3 length equals 14 residues. The CDR3 DNA is TGTGCCAGCAGTTCACGGGTCGGCAATCAGCCCCAGCATTTT. This translates into CASSSRVGNQPQHF.

This clonotype was seen many times. The chain is built from TRBV28 and TRBJ1-2, with D unresolved. Germline assignment: CDR1 MDHEN and CDR2 SYDVKM. The CDR3 is made up of 14 amino acids. V was pared by 3 bases and J by 0 bases, with 8 bases between. The CDR3 DNA is TGTGCCAGCAGTTTCACCGAAGCTAACTATGGCTACACCTTC. Translating gives CASSFTEANYGYTF.

The V call is TRBV4-1, the J call TRBJ2-2, with D possibly being TRBD2 (5 bases). Germline V gene data show CDR1 as MGHRA and CDR2 as YSYEKL. The CDR3 is 16 residues long. Between the trimmed V and J ends, which lost 3 bases and 4 bases, there was a span of 15 bases. The CDR3 coding sequence is TGCGCCAGCAGCCATCTCTCCGCCCGGGGCACCGGGGAGCTGTTTTTT. Translated: CASSHLSARGTGELFF.